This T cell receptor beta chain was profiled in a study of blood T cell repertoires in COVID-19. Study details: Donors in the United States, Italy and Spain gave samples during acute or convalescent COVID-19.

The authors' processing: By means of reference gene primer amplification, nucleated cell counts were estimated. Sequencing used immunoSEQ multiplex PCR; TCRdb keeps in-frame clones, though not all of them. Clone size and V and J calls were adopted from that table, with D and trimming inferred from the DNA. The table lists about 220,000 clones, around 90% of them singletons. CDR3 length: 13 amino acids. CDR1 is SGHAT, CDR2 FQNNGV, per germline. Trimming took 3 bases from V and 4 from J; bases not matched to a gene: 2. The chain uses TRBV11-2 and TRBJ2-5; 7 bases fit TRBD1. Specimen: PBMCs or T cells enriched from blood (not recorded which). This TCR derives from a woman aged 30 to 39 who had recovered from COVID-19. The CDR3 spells CASSLGQRETQYF. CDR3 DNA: TGTGCCAGCAGCTTGGGACAGCGAGAGACCCAGTACTTC.